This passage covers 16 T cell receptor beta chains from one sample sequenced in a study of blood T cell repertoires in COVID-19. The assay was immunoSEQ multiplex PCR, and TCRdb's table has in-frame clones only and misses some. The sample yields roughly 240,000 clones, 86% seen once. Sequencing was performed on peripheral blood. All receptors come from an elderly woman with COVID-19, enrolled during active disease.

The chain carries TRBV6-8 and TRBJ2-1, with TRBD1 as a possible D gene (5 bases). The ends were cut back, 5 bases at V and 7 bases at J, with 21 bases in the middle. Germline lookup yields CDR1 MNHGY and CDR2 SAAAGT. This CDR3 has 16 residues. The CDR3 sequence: CASSRLRTPGSNEQFF. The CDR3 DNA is TGTGCCAGCAGTCGCCTACGGACACCTGGGTCTAATGAGCAGTTCTTC.

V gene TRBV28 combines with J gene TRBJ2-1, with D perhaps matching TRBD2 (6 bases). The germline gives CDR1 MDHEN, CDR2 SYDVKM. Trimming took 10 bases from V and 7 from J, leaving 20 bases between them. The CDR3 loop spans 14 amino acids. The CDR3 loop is CATLTRRDKNEQFF. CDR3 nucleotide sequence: TGTGCCACCCTGACTAGGCGGGATAAAAATGAGCAGTTCTTC.

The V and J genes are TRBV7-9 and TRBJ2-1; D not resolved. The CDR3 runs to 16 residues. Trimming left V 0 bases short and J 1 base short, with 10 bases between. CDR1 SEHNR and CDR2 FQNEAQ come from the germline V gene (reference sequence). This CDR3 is CASSLATSFSYNEQFF. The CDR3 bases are TGTGCCAGCAGCTTAGCGACAAGCTTTTCCTACAATGAGCAGTTCTTC.

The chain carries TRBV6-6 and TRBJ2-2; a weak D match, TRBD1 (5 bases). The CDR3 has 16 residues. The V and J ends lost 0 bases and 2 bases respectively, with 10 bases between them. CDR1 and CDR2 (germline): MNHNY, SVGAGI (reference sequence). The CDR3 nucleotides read TGTGCCAGCAGTTACTCGGGCCAGGGAAACACCGGGGAGCTGTTTTTT. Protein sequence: CASSYSGQGNTGELFF.

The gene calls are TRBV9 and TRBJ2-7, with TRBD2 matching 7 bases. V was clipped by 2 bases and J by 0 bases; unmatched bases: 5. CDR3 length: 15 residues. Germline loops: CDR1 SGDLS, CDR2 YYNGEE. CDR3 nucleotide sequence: TGTGCCAGCAGCGTTGACGGGGGGTCCTCCTACGAGCAGTACTTC. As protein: CASSVDGGSSYEQYF.

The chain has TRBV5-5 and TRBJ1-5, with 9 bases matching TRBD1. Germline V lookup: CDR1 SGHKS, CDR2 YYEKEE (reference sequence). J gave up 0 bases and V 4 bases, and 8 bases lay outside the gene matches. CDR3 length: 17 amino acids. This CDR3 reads CASSPSGQGLSNQPQHF. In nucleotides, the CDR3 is TGTGCCAGCAGCCCGTCGGGACAGGGCCTTAGCAATCAGCCCCAGCATTTT.

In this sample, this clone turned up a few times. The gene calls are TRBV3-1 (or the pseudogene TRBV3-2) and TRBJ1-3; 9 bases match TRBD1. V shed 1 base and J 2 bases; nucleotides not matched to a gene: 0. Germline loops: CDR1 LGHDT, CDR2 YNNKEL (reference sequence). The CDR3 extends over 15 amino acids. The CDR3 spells CASSQGQGAGNTIYF. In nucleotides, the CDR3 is TGTGCCAGCAGCCAAGGACAGGGGGCTGGAAACACCATATATTTT.

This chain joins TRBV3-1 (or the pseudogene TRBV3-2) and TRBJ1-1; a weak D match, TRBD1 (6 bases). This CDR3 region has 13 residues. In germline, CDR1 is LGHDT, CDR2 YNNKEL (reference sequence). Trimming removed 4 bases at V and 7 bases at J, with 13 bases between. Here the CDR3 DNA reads TGTGCCAGCAGCCCATCCCGGACAGTTGAAGCTTTCTTT. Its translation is CASSPSRTVEAFF.

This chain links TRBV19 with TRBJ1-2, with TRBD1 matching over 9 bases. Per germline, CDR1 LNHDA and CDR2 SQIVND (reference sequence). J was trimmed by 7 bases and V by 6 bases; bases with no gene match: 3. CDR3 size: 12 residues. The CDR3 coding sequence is TGTGCCAGTAGCTGGACAGGGGCTGGCTACACCTTC. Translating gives CASSWTGAGYTF. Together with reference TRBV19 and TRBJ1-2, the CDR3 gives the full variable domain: DGGITQSPKYLFRKEGQNVTLSCEQNLNHDAMYWYRQDPGQGLRLIYYSQIVNDFQKGDIAEGYSVSREKKESFPLTVTSAQKNPTAFYLCASSWTGAGYTFGSGTRLTVV.

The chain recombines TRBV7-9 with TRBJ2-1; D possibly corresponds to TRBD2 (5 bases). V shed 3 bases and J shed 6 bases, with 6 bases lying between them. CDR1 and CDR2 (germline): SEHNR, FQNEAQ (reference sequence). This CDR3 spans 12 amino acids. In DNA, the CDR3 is TGTGCCAGCAGCTTGGACTCCAATGAGCAGTTCTTC. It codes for CASSLDSNEQFF.

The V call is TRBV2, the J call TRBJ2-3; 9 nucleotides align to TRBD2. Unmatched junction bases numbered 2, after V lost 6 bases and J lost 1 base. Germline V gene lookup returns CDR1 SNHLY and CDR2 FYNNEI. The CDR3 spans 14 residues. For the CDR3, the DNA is TGTGCCAGCAGCCCTAGCGGGGGCACAGATACGCAGTATTTT. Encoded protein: CASSPSGGTDTQYF.

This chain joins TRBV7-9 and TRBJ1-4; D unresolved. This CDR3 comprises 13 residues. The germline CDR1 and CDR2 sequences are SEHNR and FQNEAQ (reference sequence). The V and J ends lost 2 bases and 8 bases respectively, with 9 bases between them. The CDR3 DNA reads TGTGCCAGCAGCTTATGGCCGCAAGAAAAACTGTTTTTT. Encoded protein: CASSLWPQEKLFF.

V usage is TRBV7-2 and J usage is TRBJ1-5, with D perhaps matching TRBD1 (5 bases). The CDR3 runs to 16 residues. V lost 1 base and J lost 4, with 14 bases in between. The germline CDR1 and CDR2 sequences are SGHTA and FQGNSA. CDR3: CASSLGMAQGNQPQHF. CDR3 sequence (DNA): TGTGCCAGCAGCTTAGGAATGGCTCAGGGTAATCAGCCCCAGCATTTT. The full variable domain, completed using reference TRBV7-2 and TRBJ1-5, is GAGVSQSPSNKVTEKGKDVELRCDPISGHTALYWYRQSLGQGLEFLIYFQGNSAPDKSGLPSDRFSAERTGGSVSTLTIQRTQQEDSAVYLCASSLGMAQGNQPQHFGDGTRLSIL.

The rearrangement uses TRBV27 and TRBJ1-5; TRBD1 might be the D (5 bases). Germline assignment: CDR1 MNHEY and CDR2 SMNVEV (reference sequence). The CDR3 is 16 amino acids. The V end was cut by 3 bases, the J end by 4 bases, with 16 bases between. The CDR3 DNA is TGTGCCAGCAGTTTGAAGGGGCCGGATTCGAATCAGCCCCAGCATTTT. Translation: CASSLKGPDSNQPQHF.

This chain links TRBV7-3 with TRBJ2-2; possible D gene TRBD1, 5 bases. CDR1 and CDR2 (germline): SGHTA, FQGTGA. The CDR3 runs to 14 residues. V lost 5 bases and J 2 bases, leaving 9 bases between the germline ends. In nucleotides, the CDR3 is TGTGCCAGCAGCACGACAGCTAACACCGGGGAGCTGTTTTTT. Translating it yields CASSTTANTGELFF.

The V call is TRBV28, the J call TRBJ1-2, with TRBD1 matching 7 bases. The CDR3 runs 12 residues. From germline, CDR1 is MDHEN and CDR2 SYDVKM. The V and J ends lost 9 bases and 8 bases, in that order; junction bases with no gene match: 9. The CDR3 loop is CASSEADRGYTF. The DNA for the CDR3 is TGTGCCAGTTCGGAGGCGGACAGGGGCTACACCTTC.